Shown below are 21 T cell receptor beta chains from a single sample sequenced in a study of blood T cell repertoires in COVID-19. Clones were sequenced by immunoSEQ multiplex PCR, and TCRdb holds only the in-frame ones, with some missing. The sample includes about 100,000 clones, less than 90% of them seen just once. Sample: peripheral blood. These receptors originate from a man aged 80 or over with acute or convalescent COVID-19.

This chain connects TRBV6-5 to TRBJ1-4; perhaps TRBD1 as D (5 bases). The germline V gene encodes CDR1 MNHEY and CDR2 SVGAGI. Trimming took off 0 bases at V and 5 bases at J, with 13 bases between the two ends. The CDR3 is 16 residues long. The CDR3 protein is CASSYSVGQKNEKLFF. CDR3 sequence (DNA): TGTGCCAGCAGTTACTCTGTGGGGCAGAAGAATGAAAAACTGTTTTTT.

The chain carries TRBV4-1 and TRBJ1-2; maybe TRBD1 (5 bases). Per the germline V gene, CDR1 is MGHRA and CDR2 is YSYEKL. Trimming stripped 1 base from V and 3 bases from J, with 9 bases between. This CDR3 has 14 amino acids. The CDR3 DNA sequence: TGCGCCAGCAGCCAAGTCGGGGGGGACTATGGCTACACCTTC. Protein: CASSQVGGDYGYTF.

The chain combines TRBV14 with TRBJ2-1, with D perhaps TRBD2 (5 bases). Trimming took 4 bases from V and 7 from J, leaving 23 bases between them. The CDR3 spans 17 residues. Germline CDR1 is SGHDN and CDR2 is FVKESK. The CDR3 protein is CASSPDHVRGVANEQFF. In DNA, the CDR3 is TGTGCCAGCAGCCCGGACCACGTTCGGGGTGTGGCAAATGAGCAGTTCTTC. The whole variable domain, remainder taken from reference TRBV14 and TRBJ2-1, is EAGVTQFPSHSVIEKGQTVTLRCDPISGHDNLYWYRRVMGKEIKFLLHFVKESKQDESGMPNNRFLAERTGGTYSTLKVQPAELEDSGVYFCASSPDHVRGVANEQFFGPGTRLTVL.

The V and J genes are TRBV5-1 and TRBJ2-7, with unresolved D. Per the germline V gene, CDR1 is SGHRS and CDR2 is YFSETQ. V lost 0 bases and J lost 2, with 9 bases in between. This CDR3 comprises 14 residues. For the CDR3, the DNA is TGCGCCAGCAGCTTGGATGGCAGAACCTACGAGCAGTACTTC. This encodes CASSLDGRTYEQYF.

V gene TRBV12-5 combines with J gene TRBJ2-5, with D unresolved. Germline-derived CDR1 and CDR2 are LGHNT and FRNRAP. Trimming took 1 base from V and 2 from J, leaving 8 bases between them. This CDR3 contains 14 residues. As DNA, the CDR3 is TGTGCTAGTGGTTTGGGCGGAGCGCAAGAGACCCAGTACTTC. Protein: CASGLGGAQETQYF. The full variable domain, with the rest looked up from reference TRBV12-5 and TRBJ2-5, is DARVTQTPRHKVTEMGQEVTMRCQPILGHNTVFWYRQTMMQGLELLAYFRNRAPLDDSGMPKDRFSAEMPDATLATLKIQPSEPRDSAVYFCASGLGGAQETQYFGPGTRLLVL.

The chain carries TRBV19 and TRBJ2-2, with D possibly matching TRBD1 (6 bases). The CDR3 extends over 15 amino acids. Trimming pared 7 bases from V and 1 base from J, leaving 13 bases between. CDR1 LNHDA and CDR2 SQIVND come from the germline V gene (reference sequence). CDR3 sequence (DNA): TGTGCCAGTATGGCGACGACAGGGAACACCGGGGAGCTGTTTTTT. Protein sequence: CASMATTGNTGELFF.

The chain employs TRBV4-3 and TRBJ2-7, with D perhaps TRBD1 (5 bases). V dropped 5 bases and J dropped 3 bases, with 11 bases sitting between them. The germline V gene has CDR1 LGHNA and CDR2 YSLEER. CDR3 length: 13 amino acids. The CDR3 reads CASSLQVHYEQYF. The DNA for the CDR3 is TGCGCCAGCAGCTTACAGGTCCACTACGAGCAGTACTTC.

The chain uses TRBV27 and TRBJ2-3; 10 bases are shared with TRBD2. CDR3 length: 23 residues. With V trimmed by 5 bases and J by 0 bases, 26 bases remained unmatched. Germline-derived CDR1 and CDR2 are MNHEY and SMNVEV (reference sequence). The CDR3 nucleotides read TGTGCCAGCAGTAGTTTCGGGCCCGTTCGATTAGCGGGAGGAGAATATAGCACAGATACGCAGTATTTT. Its protein is CASSSFGPVRLAGGEYSTDTQYF.

V gene TRBV30 combines with J gene TRBJ1-6; TRBD1 matches at 7 bases. J lost 13 bases, V lost 3 bases, and 9 bases had no gene match. In germline, CDR1 is GTSNPN, CDR2 SVGIG (reference sequence). CDR3 size: 13 residues. CDR3 protein: CAWRLDRSWPLHF. The CDR3 coding sequence is TGTGCCTGGAGATTGGACAGGTCGTGGCCCCTCCACTTT.

The V gene is TRBV19, the J gene TRBJ2-1; TRBD2 aligns across 11 bases. V dropped 5 bases and J dropped 6; count of bases not matched to a gene: 9. The germline CDR1 and CDR2 sequences are LNHDA and SQIVND (reference sequence). This CDR3 has 16 residues. As DNA, the CDR3 is TGTGCCAGTAGTTCATATAGCGGGAGGGCCCCCAATGAGCAGTTCTTC. As protein: CASSSYSGRAPNEQFF.

This clone has a single count. The gene calls are TRBV11-2 and TRBJ1-1, with 7 bases lining up with TRBD1. Germline V gene data show CDR1 as SGHAT and CDR2 as FQNNGV. The CDR3 spans 15 residues. V lost 1 base and J lost 8; bases outside the gene matches: 10. The CDR3 spells CASSLARGGGSEAFF. The CDR3 DNA reads as TGTGCCAGCAGCTTAGCCCGCGGAGGGGGCTCAGAAGCTTTCTTT.

This clone was seen once. CDR3 protein: CASSAGQVDQPQHF. The CDR3 DNA sequence: TGTGCCAGCAGCGCGGGACAGGTAGATCAGCCCCAGCATTTT. This chain joins TRBV9 and TRBJ1-5, with TRBD1 matching 8 bases. V shed 3 bases and J 5 bases; nucleotides not matched to a gene: 4. The CDR3 is 14 residues long. Germline V lookup: CDR1 SGDLS, CDR2 YYNGEE.

This chain links TRBV7-9 with TRBJ2-1; D perhaps matches TRBD1 (5 bases). The CDR3 contains 17 residues. The ends were cut back, 4 bases at V and 1 base at J, with 17 bases in the middle. CDR1 and CDR2 from the germline V gene are SEHNR and FQNEAQ (reference sequence). Written as DNA, the CDR3 is TGTGCCAGCAGCTCATCTACGGCCCAGGGTTCCTACAATGAGCAGTTCTTC. Translating gives CASSSSTAQGSYNEQFF.

The chain is built from TRBV4-2 and TRBJ2-3; D uncertain. Germline assignment: CDR1 LGHNA and CDR2 YNFKEQ. Trimming shortened V by 0 bases and J by 11 bases, and 15 bases separated the two germline ends. The CDR3 has 14 amino acids. CDR3 in DNA: TGTGCCAGCAGCCAAGATCAGAGGCAGCTGGGGCAGTATTTT. Translated, it gives CASSQDQRQLGQYF.

V usage is TRBV15 and J usage is TRBJ1-4; 7 bases are a match to TRBD1. Trimming removed 2 bases from V and 3 bases from J; junction bases left unmatched: 6. Germline assignment: CDR1 LNHNV and CDR2 YYDKDF (reference sequence). The CDR3 has 16 residues. CDR3 sequence: CATSRFGQAANEKLFF. CDR3 nucleotides: TGTGCCACCAGCAGATTTGGACAGGCGGCTAATGAAAAACTGTTTTTT.

In DNA form, the CDR3 reads TGTGCCAGCAGTACCCCGGGACAGGGGATTGGGACTGAAGCTTTCTTT. It translates to CASSTPGQGIGTEAFF. The V and J genes are TRBV28 and TRBJ1-1; TRBD1 matches at 10 bases. CDR3 size: 16 residues. J gave up 5 bases and V 5 bases, and 11 bases lay outside the gene matches. Germline loops: CDR1 MDHEN, CDR2 SYDVKM.

The J gene is TRBJ2-1, the V gene TRBV5-1; 7 positions match TRBD1. V lost 4 bases, J lost 6 bases, and 4 bases stayed unmatched. CDR1 is SGHRS and CDR2 is YFSETQ in the germline V gene. CDR3 length equals 13 residues. CDR3 nucleotide sequence: TGCGCCAGCAGCCCCGGGACAGTCAATGAGCAGTTCTTC. Its translation is CASSPGTVNEQFF.

The CDR3 nucleotides read TGTGCCAGCAGCTTCCAAGCAGGTGTCCCCGGGGGCTATGGCTACACCTTC. It specifies CASSFQAGVPGGYGYTF. This rearrangement joins TRBV7-8 to TRBJ1-2; TRBD1 is a possible D gene (5 bases). Looked up from germline, CDR1 is SGHVS and CDR2 is FQNEAQ. Trimming took 3 bases from V and 4 from J, leaving 21 bases between them. The CDR3 contains 17 residues.

This sequence joins TRBV7-9 and TRBJ1-2; D may be TRBD1 (5 bases). V shed 4 bases and J shed 8 bases, with 20 bases lying between them. There are 15 residues in the CDR3. The germline gives CDR1 SEHNR, CDR2 FQNEAQ (reference sequence). The DNA of the CDR3 is TGTGCCAGCAGCTCCCTCAAGAACAGGTCCCTGGGCTACACCTTC. Protein: CASSSLKNRSLGYTF.

The genes are TRBV27 and TRBJ1-1; TRBD1 matches at 7 bases. CDR1 and CDR2 from the germline V gene are MNHEY and SMNVEV (reference sequence). The CDR3 spans 15 residues. V gave up 3 bases and J gave up 4 bases; unmatched junction bases: 8. This chain's CDR3 is CASSFSTGFGTEAFF. In nucleotides, the CDR3 is TGTGCCAGCAGTTTTTCGACAGGGTTCGGCACTGAAGCTTTCTTT.

The CDR3 region has the DNA TGTGCCAGCACCATAACGCTAGCGGGAGGAGTTGAGCAGTTCTTC. It is translated as CASTITLAGGVEQFF. This sequence joins TRBV21-1 and TRBJ2-1; the D call TRBD2 from the table was never checked on the DNA. TRBV21-1 is an annotated pseudogene. The CDR3 spans 15 residues.